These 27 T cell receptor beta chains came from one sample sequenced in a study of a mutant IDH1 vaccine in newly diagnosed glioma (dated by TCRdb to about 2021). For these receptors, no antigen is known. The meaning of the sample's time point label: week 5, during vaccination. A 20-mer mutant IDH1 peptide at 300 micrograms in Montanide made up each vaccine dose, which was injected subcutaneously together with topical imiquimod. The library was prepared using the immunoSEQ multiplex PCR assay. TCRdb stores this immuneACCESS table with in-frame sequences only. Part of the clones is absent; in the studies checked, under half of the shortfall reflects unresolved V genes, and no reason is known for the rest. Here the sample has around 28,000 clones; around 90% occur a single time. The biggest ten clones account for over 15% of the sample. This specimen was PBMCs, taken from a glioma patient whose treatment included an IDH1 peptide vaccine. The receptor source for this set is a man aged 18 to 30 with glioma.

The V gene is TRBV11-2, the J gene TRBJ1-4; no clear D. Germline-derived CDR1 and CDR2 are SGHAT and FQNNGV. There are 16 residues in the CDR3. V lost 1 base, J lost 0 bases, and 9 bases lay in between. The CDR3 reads CASSLGQPATNEKLFF. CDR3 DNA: TGTGCCAGCAGCTTAGGGCAGCCCGCAACTAATGAAAAACTGTTTTTT.

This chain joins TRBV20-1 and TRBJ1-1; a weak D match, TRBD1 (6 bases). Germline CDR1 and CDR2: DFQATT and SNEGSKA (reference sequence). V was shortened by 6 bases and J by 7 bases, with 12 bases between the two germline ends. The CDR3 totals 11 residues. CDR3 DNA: TGCAGTGCCCGGCTAGGGGGTGAAGCTTTCTTT. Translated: CSARLGGEAFF.

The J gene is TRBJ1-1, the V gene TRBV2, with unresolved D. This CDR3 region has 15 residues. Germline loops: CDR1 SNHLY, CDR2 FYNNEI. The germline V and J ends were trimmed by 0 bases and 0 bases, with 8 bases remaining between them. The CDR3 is CASSEALRLNTEAFF. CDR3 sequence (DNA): TGTGCCAGCAGTGAAGCGCTCCGACTGAACACTGAAGCTTTCTTT.

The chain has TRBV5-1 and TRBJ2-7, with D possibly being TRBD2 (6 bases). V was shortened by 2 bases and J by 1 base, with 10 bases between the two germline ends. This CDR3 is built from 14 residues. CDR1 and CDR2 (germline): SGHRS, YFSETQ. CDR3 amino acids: CASSFEEGSYEQYF. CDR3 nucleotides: TGCGCCAGCAGCTTTGAGGAGGGATCCTACGAGCAGTACTTC.

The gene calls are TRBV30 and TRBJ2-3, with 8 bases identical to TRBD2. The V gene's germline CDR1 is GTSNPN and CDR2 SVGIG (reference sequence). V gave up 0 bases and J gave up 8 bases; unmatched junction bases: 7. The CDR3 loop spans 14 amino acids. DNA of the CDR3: TGTGCCTGGAGTGTAGGGCCAACTAGCGGTACGCAGTATTTT. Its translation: CAWSVGPTSGTQYF.

This chain's CDR3 is CASSPPGTTLNYGYTF. The CDR3 nucleotides read TGTGCCAGCTCACCACCAGGGACAACACTTAACTATGGCTACACCTTC. The V gene is TRBV18, the J gene TRBJ1-2, with a possible D match to TRBD1 (6 bases). From germline, CDR1 is KGHSH and CDR2 LQKENI. V lost 0 bases to trimming and J lost 1 base, with 12 bases between them. This CDR3 has 16 residues.

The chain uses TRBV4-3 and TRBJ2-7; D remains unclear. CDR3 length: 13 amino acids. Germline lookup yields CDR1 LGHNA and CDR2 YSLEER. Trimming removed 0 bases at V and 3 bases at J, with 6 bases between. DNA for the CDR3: TGCGCCAGCAGCCAAGATAACGGCTACGAGCAGTACTTC. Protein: CASSQDNGYEQYF.

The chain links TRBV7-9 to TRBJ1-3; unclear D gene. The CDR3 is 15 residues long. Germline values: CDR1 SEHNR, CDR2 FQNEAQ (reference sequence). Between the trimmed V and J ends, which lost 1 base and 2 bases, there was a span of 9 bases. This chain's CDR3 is CASSLDLQAGNTIYF. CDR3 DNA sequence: TGTGCCAGCAGCTTAGATCTACAAGCTGGAAACACCATATATTTT.

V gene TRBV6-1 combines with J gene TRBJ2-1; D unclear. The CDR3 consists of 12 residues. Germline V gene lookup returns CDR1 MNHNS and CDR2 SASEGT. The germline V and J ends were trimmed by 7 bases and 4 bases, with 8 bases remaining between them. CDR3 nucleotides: TGTGCCAGCAAGGCAAATTACAATGAGCAGTTCTTC. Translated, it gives CASKANYNEQFF.

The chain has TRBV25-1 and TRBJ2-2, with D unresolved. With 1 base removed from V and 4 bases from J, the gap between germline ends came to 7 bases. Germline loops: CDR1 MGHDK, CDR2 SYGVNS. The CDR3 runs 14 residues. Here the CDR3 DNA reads TGTGCCAGCAGTGAATCCTCAGGCACCGGGGAGCTGTTTTTT. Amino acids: CASSESSGTGELFF.

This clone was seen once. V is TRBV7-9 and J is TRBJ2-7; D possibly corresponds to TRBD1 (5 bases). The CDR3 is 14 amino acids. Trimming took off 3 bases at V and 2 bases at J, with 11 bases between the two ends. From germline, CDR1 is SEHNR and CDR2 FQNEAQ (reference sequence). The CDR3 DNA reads TGTGCCAGCAGCTTGTCGGACACCGCCTACGAGCAGTACTTC. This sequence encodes CASSLSDTAYEQYF.

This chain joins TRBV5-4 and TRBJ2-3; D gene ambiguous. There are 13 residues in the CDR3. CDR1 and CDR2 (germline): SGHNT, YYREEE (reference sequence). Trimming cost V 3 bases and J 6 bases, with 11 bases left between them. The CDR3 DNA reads TGTGCCAGCAGCTCAGGAGTGGGGGATACGCAGTATTTT. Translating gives CASSSGVGDTQYF.

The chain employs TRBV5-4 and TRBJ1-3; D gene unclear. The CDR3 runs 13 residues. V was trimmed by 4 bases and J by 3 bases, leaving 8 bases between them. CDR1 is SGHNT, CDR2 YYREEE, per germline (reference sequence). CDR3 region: CASSRDNGNTIYF. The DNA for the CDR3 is TGTGCCAGCAGCCGTGACAATGGAAACACCATATATTTT.

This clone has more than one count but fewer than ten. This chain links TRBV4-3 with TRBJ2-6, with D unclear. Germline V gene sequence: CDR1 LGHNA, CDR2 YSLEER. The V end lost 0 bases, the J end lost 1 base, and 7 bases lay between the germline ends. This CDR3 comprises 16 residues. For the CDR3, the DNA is TGCGCCAGCAGCCAAGAAAGCCATTCTGGGGCCAACGTCCTGACTTTC. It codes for CASSQESHSGANVLTF.

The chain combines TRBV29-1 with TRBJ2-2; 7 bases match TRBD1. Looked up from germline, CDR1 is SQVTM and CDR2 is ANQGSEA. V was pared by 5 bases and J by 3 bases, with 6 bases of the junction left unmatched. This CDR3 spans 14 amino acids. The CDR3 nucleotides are TGCAGCGTTAGAACAGGGGTGGACACCGGGGAGCTGTTTTTT. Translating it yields CSVRTGVDTGELFF.

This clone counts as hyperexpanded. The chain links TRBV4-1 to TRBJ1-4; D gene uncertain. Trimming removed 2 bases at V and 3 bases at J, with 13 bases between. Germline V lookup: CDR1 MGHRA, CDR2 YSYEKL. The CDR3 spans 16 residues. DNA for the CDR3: TGCGCCAGCAGCCAATTGGACGAGGAGGCTAATGAAAAACTGTTTTTT. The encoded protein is CASSQLDEEANEKLFF.

CDR3 sequence (DNA): TGCGCCAGCAGCCAAGGGACTAGCCCGAGAGAGACCCAGTACTTC. Protein product: CASSQGTSPRETQYF. The chain couples TRBV5-1 to TRBJ2-5; TRBD2 matches 9 bases. The germline V gene encodes CDR1 SGHRS and CDR2 YFSETQ. The V and J ends lost 4 bases and 4 bases, in that order; junction bases with no gene match: 8. There are 15 residues in the CDR3.

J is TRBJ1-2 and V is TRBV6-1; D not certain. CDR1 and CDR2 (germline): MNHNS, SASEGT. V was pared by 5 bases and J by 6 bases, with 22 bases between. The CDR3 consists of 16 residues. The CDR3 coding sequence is TGTGCCAGCAGTCAAGGACTGGTGCCGCTATCGAATGGCTACACCTTC. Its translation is CASSQGLVPLSNGYTF.

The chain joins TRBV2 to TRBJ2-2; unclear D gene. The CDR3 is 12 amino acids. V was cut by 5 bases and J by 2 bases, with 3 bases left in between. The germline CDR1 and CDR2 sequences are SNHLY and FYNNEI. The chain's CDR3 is CASSINTGELFF. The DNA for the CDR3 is TGTGCCAGCAGTATTAACACCGGGGAGCTGTTTTTT. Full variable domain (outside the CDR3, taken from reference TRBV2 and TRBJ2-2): EPEVTQTPSHQVTQMGQEVILRCVPISNHLYFYWYRQILGQKVEFLVSFYNNEISEKSEIFDDQFSVERPDGSNFTLKIRSTKLEDSAMYFCASSINTGELFFGEGSRLTVL.

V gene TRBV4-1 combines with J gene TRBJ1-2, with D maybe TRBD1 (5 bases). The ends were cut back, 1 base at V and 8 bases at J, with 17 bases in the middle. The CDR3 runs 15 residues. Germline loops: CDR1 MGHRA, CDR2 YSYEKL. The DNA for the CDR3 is TGCGCCAGCAGCCAAGGGATAGTGAACGGGGGGGGCTACACCTTC. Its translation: CASSQGIVNGGGYTF.

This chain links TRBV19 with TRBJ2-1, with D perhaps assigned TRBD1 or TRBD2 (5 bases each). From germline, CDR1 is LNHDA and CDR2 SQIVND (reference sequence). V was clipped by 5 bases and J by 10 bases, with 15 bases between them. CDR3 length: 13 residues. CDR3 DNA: TGTGCCAGTAGTCCCTTGGGACCCGCGGAGCAGTTCTTC. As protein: CASSPLGPAEQFF.

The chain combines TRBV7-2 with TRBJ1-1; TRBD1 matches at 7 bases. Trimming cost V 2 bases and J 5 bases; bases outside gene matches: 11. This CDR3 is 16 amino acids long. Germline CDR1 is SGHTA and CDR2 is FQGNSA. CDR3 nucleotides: TGTGCCAGCAGCTTACCCATACAGGGGTCTCTTACTGAAGCTTTCTTT. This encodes CASSLPIQGSLTEAFF.

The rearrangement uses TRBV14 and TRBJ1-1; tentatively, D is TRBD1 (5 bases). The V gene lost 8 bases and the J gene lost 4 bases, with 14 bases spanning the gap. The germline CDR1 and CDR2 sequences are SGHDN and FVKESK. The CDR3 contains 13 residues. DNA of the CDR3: TGTGCCAGCCGGAGCTCGGGGGGCACTGAAGCTTTCTTT. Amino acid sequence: CASRSSGGTEAFF.

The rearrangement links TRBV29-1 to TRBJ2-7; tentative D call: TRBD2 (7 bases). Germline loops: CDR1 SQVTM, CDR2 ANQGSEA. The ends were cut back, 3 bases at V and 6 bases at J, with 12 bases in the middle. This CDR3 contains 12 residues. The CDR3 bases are TGCAGCGTTGATGGGGGGGCGAGCGAGCAGTACTTC. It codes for CSVDGGASEQYF.

CDR3 protein: CASSQARGTYEQYF. The CDR3 coding sequence is TGCGCCAGCAGCCAGGCCAGGGGAACCTACGAGCAGTACTTC. The chain recombines TRBV4-3 with TRBJ2-7; tentative D call: TRBD1 (6 bases). The CDR3 covers 14 residues. Germline-derived CDR1 and CDR2 are LGHNA and YSLEER. V gave up 3 bases and J gave up 2 bases, with 11 bases separating them.

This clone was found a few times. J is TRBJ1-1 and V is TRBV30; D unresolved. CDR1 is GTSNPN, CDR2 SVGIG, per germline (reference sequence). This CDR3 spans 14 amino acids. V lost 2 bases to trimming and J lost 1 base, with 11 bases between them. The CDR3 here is CAWSLTASNTEAFF. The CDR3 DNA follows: TGTGCCTGGAGTTTGACCGCTTCGAACACTGAAGCTTTCTTT.

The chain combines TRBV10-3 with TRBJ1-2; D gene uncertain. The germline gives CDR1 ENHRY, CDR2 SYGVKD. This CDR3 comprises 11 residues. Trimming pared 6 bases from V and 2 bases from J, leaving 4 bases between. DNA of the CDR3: TGTGCCATCAGCGACAACTATGGCTACACCTTC. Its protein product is CAISDNYGYTF.